This section outlines one TCR beta chain sequence together with its context. Its antigen is currently not known. Per-nucleotide qualities are absent, and no much larger clonotype sits a single base away. These data belong to a study of Ad26.COV2.S vaccination and SARS-CoV-2 variants (dated by TCRdb to the early 2020s). For the wider study: Vaccine-arm donors came from COV1001, a multicentre, randomized, double-blind, placebo-controlled phase I-IIa trial of Ad26.COV2.S in healthy adults. Investigators remained blinded to trial group allocation during experiments and outcome assessment. The TCR-sequenced set comprised around 30 samples: approximately 20 Ad26.COV2.S vaccine recipients, 5 placebo recipients and 8 SARS-CoV-2 convalescent individuals. TCRbeta repertoire sequencing was used to assess the specificity and breadth of SARS-CoV-2-reactive T cell receptors after Ad26.COV2.S vaccination. Ad26.COV2.S was administered intramuscularly at 5 x 10^10 or 1 x 10^11 viral particles, either as a single shot or as two shots given 56 days apart. Trial participants were randomized into five groups of five: low-dose or high-dose Ad26.COV2.S given once or twice, or placebo on both occasions.

The treatment or condition label here, explained by the study, means: around 19 received Ad26.COV2.S at low or high dose, single or two shots; about 5 received placebo; per-sample allocation not given. For vaccine and placebo recipients, the sequenced repertoires came from samples collected on day 63 after the first injection. Cohort 1b enrolled about two dozen adults aged 18-55 years at a single site in Boston, USA, between 29 July and 7 August 2020. Ad26.COV2.S was a replication-incompetent adenovirus type 26 vector that expressed a prefusion-stabilized SARS-CoV-2 spike protein derived from the original Wuhan strain. The full study reports these points: Comparable non-spike TCR breadth was observed between vaccine and placebo recipients, consistent with only spike being contained in the vaccine. Spike-specific TCR breadth was higher in Ad26.COV2.S recipients than in placebo recipients (P = 0.0014). The study lacked the statistical power to compare responses across vaccine doses or regimens. Substantial breadth of spike-specific CD8+ and CD4+ T cell responses was reported after vaccination. The authors noted that total T cell responses may have been underestimated by the TCR breadth and depth analyses.

TCRbeta CDR3 regions were sequenced with the immunoSEQ Assay. After extraction, genomic DNA underwent amplification by bias-controlled multiplex PCR, followed by high-throughput sequencing. Per the authors' processing: Collapsing and filtering of sequences were performed to quantify the absolute abundance of each unique TCRbeta CDR3 region. T cell fraction was estimated by normalizing TCRbeta template counts to usable DNA, which was measured by amplifying reference genes present in all nucleated cells. Repertoire TCRs were annotated as SARS-CoV-2-specific by exact matching of V gene, CDR3 amino acid sequence and J gene to a known reactive TCR set. MIRA supplied the reference SARS-CoV-2 TCR set, which was filtered for enrichment in COVID-19-positive ImmuneCODE repertoires so that public or cross-reactive TCRs were removed. Using the MIRA antigens, annotated TCRs were further analysed by specific ORF or by position within an ORF. Breadth was defined as the number of annotated unique rearrangements divided by the total number of unique productive rearrangements, and depth was defined as the summed frequency of the annotated unique rearrangements. Group comparisons of TCR breadth used two-sided Wilcoxon rank-sum tests. Sourced from immuneACCESS, this table was stored by TCRdb with only in-frame sequences that have V and J called. A share of the clones is absent; for the studies checked, an unresolved V gene accounts for under half, and the remainder has no known explanation. Clonal size and the V and J genes are those of that table, whereas D and trimming came from the DNA. A total of roughly 460,000 clones appear in this sample, around 89% of them only once. The ten largest clones represent approximately 1.7% of the sample.

The material was peripheral blood, obtained in a trial of Ad26.COV2.S vaccine versus placebo. This clonotype was sampled from a person aged 18-60 years who received the Ad26.COV2.S COVID-19 vaccine or a placebo.

Here is the DNA: TGTGCCAGCAGTTTGGGGCAGCCCAATGAAAAACTGTTTTTT. Its translation reads: CASSLGQPNEKLFF. This chain joins TRBV28 to TRBJ1-4; TRBD1 is perhaps the D gene, given 5 matching bases. CDR1 and CDR2, looked up from the germline V gene, are MDHEN and SYDVKM. V and J are truncated by 3 bases and 5 bases respectively, leaving an intervening sequence of 10 bases. There are 14 amino acids in the CDR3, from cysteine to phenylalanine inclusive. Here the CDR3 DNA is all that survives: 42 bases in frame from base 1.